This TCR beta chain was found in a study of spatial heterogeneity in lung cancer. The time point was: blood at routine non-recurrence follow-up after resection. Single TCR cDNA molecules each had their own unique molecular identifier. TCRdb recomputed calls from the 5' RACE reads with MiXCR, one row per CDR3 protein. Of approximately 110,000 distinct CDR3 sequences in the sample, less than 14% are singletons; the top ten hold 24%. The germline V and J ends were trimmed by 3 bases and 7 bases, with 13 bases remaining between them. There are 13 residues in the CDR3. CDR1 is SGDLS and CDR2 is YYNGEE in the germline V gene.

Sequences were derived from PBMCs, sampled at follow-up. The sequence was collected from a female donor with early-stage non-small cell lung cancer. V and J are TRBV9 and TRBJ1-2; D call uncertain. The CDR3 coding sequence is TGTGCCAGCAGCGGCGCCCGGGCTTCTGGCTACACCTTC. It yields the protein CASSGARASGYTF.